This TCR beta chain is drawn from a study of tumor and adjacent non-tumor tissue in lung cancer. Overall study context: Patients were aged about 30 to 80, around ten men and about 5 women, stage I to III. General study results and limits: Significantly higher TCR diversity was found in tumor than normal lung.

TCRbeta libraries were built with three rounds of nested PCR, modified from ARM-PCR. TCRdb redid the calling of the multiplex PCR reads with MiXCR, one entry per CDR3 protein. The repertoire holds about 98,000 distinct CDR3 sequences, with around three quarters as singletons. A word on this clonotype: Its specificity is unknown.

The length of the CDR3 is 13 residues. Trimming cost V 4 bases and J 7 bases, with 11 bases left between them. Germline-derived CDR1 and CDR2 are MNHNY and SVGAGI (reference sequence). RNA was extracted from bulk tissue without any cell sorting. More than 3 cm separated this lung sample from the edge of the tumor. Material: distant non-tumor lung tissue. The chain couples TRBV6-6 to TRBJ1-5, with unresolved D. The TCR was taken from a man between 60 and 75 years old with small cell lung cancer. CDR3 in amino acids: CASSSQAGQPQHF. The CDR3, as DNA: TGTGCCAGCAGTTCCCAGGCTGGGCAGCCCCAGCATTTT.